The source of this T cell receptor beta chain is a study of T cell responses to AZD1222 COVID-19 vaccine. Data came from immunoSEQ multiplex PCR; TCRdb stores just in-frame clones and leaves some out. Here the sample spans about 170,000 clones, over 75% being singletons. CDR1 and CDR2 from the germline V gene are MDHEN and SYDVKM. The V and J ends lost 6 bases and 4 bases respectively, with 10 bases between them. The CDR3 is 13 residues long. Here the sequenced sample was peripheral blood, taken on day 0 of AZD1222 vaccination. The sequence derives from an adult in good health. The chain uses TRBV28 and TRBJ1-5; D perhaps matches TRBD1 (6 bases). This CDR3 reads CASRNQGNQPQHF. CDR3 DNA: TGTGCCAGCAGGAACCAGGGGAATCAGCCCCAGCATTTT.